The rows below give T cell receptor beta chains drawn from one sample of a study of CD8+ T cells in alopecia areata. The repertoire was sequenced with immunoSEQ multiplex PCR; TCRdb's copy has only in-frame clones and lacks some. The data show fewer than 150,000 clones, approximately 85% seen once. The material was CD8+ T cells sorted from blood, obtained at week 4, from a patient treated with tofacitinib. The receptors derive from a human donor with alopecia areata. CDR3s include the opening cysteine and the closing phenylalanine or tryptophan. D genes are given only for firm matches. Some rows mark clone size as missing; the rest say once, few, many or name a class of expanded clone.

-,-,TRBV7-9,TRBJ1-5,TGTGCCAGCAGCCGGAAGGGGACCCCTCAGCCCCAGCATTTT,CASSRKGTPQPQHF
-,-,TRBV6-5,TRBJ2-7,TGTGCCAGCAGTTACTCGGCAGGGAAGAGCTACGAGCAGTACTTC,CASSYSAGKSYEQYF
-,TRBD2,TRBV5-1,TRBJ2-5,TGCGCCAGCAGCTTCTTTATAGCGGGGCAAATACGGGGGCAAGAGACCCAGTACTTC,CASSFFIAGQIRGQETQYF
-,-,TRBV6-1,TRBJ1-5,TGTGCCAGCAGTGAAGGAAGGGGCGCGGGCAATCAGCCCCAGCATTTT,CASSEGRGAGNQPQHF
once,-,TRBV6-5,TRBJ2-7,TGTGCCAGCAGTTACTCCAAGGGATCCTACGAGCAGTACTTC,CASSYSKGSYEQYF
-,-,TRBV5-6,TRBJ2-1,TGTGCCAGCAGCTCAGTGGTAGTTGAGCAGTTCTTC,CASSSVVVEQFF
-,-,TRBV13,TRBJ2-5,TGTGCCAGCAGCTTAGCTCCCCAAGAGACCCAGTACTTC,CASSLAPQETQYF
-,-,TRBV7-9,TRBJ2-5,TGTGCCAGCAGGGCCTGGGCGGACCAAGAGACCCAGTACTTC,CASRAWADQETQYF
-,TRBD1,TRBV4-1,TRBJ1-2,TGCGCCAGCAGCCCCGACAGGGGAGGATATGGCTACACCTTC,CASSPDRGGYGYTF
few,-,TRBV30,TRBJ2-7,TGTGCCTGGAGGACGGAAGTAGACTCCTACGAGCAGTACTTC,CAWRTEVDSYEQYF
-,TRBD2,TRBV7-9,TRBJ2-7,TGTGCCAGCAGCCTAGCGGGGGGGCCTTACGAGCAGTACTTC,CASSLAGGPYEQYF
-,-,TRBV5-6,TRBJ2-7,TGTGCCAGCAGCTTGTACCTCTACGAGCAGTACTTC,CASSLYLYEQYF